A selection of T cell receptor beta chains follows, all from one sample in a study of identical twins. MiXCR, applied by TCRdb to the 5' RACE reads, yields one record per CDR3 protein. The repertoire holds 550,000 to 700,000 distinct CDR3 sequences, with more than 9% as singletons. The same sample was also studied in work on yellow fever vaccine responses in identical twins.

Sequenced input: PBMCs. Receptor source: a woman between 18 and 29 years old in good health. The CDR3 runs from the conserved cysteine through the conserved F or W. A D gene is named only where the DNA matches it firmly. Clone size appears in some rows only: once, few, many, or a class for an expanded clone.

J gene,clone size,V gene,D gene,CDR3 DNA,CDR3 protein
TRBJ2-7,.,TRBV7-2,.,TGTGCCAGCAGCTCCCAGGGACCTTACGAGCAGTACTTC,CASSSQGPYEQYF
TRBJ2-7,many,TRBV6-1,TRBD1,TGTGCCAGCAGCGGGACAGTGCCCTCCTACGAGCAGTACTTC,CASSGTVPSYEQYF
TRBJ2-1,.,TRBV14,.,TGTGCCAGCAGCCAAGTTAGCTTTTACAATGAGCAGTTCTTC,CASSQVSFYNEQFF
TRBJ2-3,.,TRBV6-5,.,TGTGCCAGCAGTTTCCCCGGACTTGTGGATACGCAGTATTTT,CASSFPGLVDTQYF
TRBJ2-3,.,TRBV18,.,TGTGCCAGCTCACCTCGGGCCGGGGGGCTGACCACAGATACGCAGTATTTT,CASSPRAGGLTTDTQYF
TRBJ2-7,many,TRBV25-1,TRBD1,TGTGCCAGCAGTGTTTCGACAGGGTACGAGCAGTACTTC,CASSVSTGYEQYF
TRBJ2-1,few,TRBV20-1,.,TGCAGTGCTAGCGGTAATTATTTTTGGGACAATGAGCAGTTCTTC,CSASGNYFWDNEQFF
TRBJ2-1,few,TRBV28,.,TGTGCCAGCAGTTTACCCTTTGGGGCCATCAATGAGCAGTTCTTC,CASSLPFGAINEQFF
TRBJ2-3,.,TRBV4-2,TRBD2,TGTGCCAGCAGCCAACTTACCGGGACTAGCGGGAGGGCATCAGGCACAGATACGCAGTATTTT,CASSQLTGTSGRASGTDTQYF
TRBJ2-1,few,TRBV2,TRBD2,TGTGCCAGCGCTGGACTCGGGGGGTTACCCTACAATGAGCAGTTCTTC,CASAGLGGLPYNEQFF
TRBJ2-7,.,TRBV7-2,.,TGTGCCAGCAACTCATATGGGGGCTACGAGCAGTACTTC,CASNSYGGYEQYF
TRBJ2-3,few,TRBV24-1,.,TGTGCCACCAGTGATCCAGCCATGAGTACGCAGTATTTT,CATSDPAMSTQYF
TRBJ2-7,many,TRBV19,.,TGTGCCAGTAGTATAGTGGGACTTCCCTACGAGCAGTACTTC,CASSIVGLPYEQYF
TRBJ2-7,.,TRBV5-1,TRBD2,TGCGCCAGCAGCTCGGCGACAGCGGGGGGGCCGTACGAGCAGTACTTC,CASSSATAGGPYEQYF
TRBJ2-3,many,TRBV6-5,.,TGTGCCAGCAGCTTACGGGACAGCACAGATACGCAGTATTTT,CASSLRDSTDTQYF
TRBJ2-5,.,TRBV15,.,TGTGCCACCGGGGGTAACGAAGAGACCCAGTACTTC,CATGGNEETQYF
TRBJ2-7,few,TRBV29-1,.,TGCAGCGTTGGAGACATTGGACAGCTCCACCACGAGCAGTACTTC,CSVGDIGQLHHEQYF